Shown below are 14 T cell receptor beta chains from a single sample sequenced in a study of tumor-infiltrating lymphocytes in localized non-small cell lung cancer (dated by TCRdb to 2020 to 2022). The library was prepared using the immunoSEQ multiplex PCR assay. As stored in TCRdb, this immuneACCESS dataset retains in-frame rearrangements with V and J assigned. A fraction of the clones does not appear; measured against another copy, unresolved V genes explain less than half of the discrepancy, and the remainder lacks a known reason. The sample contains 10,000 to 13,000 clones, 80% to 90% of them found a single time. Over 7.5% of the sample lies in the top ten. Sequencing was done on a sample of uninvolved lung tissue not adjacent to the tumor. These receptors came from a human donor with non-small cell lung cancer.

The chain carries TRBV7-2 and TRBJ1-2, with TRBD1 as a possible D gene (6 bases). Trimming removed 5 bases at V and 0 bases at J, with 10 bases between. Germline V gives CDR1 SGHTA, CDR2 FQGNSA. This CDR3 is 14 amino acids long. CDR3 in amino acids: CASSQDSTNYGYTF. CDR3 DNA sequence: TGTGCCAGCAGCCAGGACAGTACTAACTATGGCTACACCTTC.

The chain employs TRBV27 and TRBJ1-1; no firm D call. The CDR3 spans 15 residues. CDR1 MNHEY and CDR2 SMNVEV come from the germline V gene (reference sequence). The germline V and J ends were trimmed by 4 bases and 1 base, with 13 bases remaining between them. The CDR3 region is CASSSRREANTEAFF. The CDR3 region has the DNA TGTGCCAGCAGTTCTCGCCGGGAAGCGAACACTGAAGCTTTCTTT.

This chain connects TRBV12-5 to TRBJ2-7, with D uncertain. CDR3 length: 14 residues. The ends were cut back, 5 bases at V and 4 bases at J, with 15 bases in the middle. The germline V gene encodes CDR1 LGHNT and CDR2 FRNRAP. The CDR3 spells CASGPWTRRYEQYF. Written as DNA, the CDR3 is TGTGCTAGTGGTCCGTGGACGAGAAGGTACGAGCAGTACTTC.

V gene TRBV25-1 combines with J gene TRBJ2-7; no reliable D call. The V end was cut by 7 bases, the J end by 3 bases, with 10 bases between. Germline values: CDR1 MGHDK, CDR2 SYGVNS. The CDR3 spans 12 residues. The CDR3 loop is CASKGEGYEQYF. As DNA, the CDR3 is TGTGCCAGCAAGGGCGAAGGCTACGAGCAGTACTTC.

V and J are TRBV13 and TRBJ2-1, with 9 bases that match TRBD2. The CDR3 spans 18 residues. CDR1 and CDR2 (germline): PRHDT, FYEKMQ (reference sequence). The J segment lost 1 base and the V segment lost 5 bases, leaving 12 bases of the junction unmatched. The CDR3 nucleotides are TGTGCCAGCAGCGCAATCATGGCGGGGGGGTCTTCCTACAATGAGCAGTTCTTC. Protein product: CASSAIMAGGSSYNEQFF.

The CDR3 coding sequence is TGCGCCAGCAGCGAGCAGAGTTCTTCCTACGAGCAGTACTTC. Amino acid sequence: CASSEQSSSYEQYF. V and J are TRBV5-1 and TRBJ2-7, with D unresolved. CDR3 length: 14 amino acids. The germline V gene encodes CDR1 SGHRS and CDR2 YFSETQ. V dropped 4 bases and J dropped 1 base, with 12 bases sitting between them.

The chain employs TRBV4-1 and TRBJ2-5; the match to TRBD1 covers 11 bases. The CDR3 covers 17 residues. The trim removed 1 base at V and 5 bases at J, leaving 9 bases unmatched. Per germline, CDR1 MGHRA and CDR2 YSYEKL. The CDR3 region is CASSQGGRTGGWETQYF. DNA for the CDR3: TGCGCCAGCAGCCAAGGCGGTCGGACAGGGGGCTGGGAGACCCAGTACTTC.

CDR3 amino acids: CASSQDMGYYGYTF. CDR3 in DNA: TGCGCCAGCAGCCAAGATATGGGGTACTATGGCTACACCTTC. This chain links TRBV4-1 with TRBJ1-2; D remains unclear. The CDR3 covers 14 residues. Trimming left V 0 bases short and J 3 bases short, with 8 bases between. Germline values: CDR1 MGHRA, CDR2 YSYEKL.

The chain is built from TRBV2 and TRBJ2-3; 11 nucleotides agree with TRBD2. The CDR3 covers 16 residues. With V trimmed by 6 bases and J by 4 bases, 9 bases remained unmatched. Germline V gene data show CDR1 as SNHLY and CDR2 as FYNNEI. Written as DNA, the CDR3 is TGTGCCAGCAGAACATATAGCGGGGGGGCGGCAGATACGCAGTATTTT. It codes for CASRTYSGGAADTQYF.

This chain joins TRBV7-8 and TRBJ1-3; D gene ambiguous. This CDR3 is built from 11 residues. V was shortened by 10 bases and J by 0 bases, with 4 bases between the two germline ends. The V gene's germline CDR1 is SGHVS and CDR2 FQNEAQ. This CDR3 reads CATLSGNTIYF. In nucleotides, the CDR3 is TGTGCCACCCTCTCTGGAAACACCATATATTTT.

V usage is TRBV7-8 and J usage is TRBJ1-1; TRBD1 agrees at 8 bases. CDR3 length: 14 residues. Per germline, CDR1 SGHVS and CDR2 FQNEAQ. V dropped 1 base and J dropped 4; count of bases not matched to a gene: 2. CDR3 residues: CASSLGGQGTEAFF. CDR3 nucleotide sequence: TGTGCCAGCAGCTTAGGAGGACAGGGCACTGAAGCTTTCTTT.

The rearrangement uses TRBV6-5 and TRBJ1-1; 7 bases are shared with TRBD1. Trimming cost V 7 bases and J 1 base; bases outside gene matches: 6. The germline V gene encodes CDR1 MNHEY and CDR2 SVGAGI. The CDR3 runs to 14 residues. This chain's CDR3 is CASIKGQTNTEAFF. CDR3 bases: TGTGCCAGCATCAAGGGACAGACGAACACTGAAGCTTTCTTT.

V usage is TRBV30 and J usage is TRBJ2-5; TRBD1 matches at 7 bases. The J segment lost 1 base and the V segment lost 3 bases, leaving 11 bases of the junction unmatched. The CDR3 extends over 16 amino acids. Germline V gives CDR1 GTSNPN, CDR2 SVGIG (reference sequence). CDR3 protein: CAWSALGQTIQETQYF. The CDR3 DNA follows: TGTGCCTGGAGCGCATTGGGACAGACAATCCAAGAGACCCAGTACTTC.

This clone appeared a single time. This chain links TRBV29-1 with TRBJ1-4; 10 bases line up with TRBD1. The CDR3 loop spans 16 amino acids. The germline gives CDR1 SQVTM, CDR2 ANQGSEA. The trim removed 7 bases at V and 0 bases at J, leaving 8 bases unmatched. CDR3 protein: CSAGQGGSATNEKLFF. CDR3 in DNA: TGCAGCGCTGGACAGGGGGGGTCTGCAACTAATGAAAAACTGTTTTTT.